What follows are 16 T cell receptor beta chains derived from one specimen sequenced in a study of blood T cell repertoires in COVID-19. Profiled with immunoSEQ multiplex PCR; TCRdb holds only in-frame clones, not every one. The sample shows some 450,000 clones, 85% to 90% of them seen only once. The sequenced sample was peripheral blood. Source of these receptors: a young man with COVID-19, enrolled during active disease.

The chain links TRBV30 to TRBJ2-7; D is possibly TRBD1 (6 bases). V lost 6 bases and J 4 bases, leaving 13 bases between the germline ends. This CDR3 region has 12 residues. Germline values: CDR1 GTSNPN, CDR2 SVGIG (reference sequence). This CDR3 reads CACTKGGYEQYF. The CDR3 DNA sequence: TGTGCCTGCACTAAAGGGGGTTACGAGCAGTACTTC.

The V call is TRBV11-2, the J call TRBJ2-2; D might be TRBD1 (6 bases). Germline V lookup: CDR1 SGHAT, CDR2 FQNNGV. V lost 5 bases to trimming and J lost 6 bases, with 13 bases between them. The CDR3 contains 14 residues. In nucleotides, the CDR3 is TGTGCCAGCAGCGCCTACCAGGGGTCCGGGGAGCTGTTTTTT. It yields the protein CASSAYQGSGELFF.

The chain joins TRBV5-1 to TRBJ2-7; 9 nucleotides match TRBD2. Losses at the gene ends were 0 bases for V and 6 bases for J; bases not matched to a gene: 10. The CDR3 runs 16 residues. The germline CDR1 and CDR2 sequences are SGHRS and YFSETQ. The CDR3 is CASSLALAGPALEQYF. In nucleotides, the CDR3 is TGCGCCAGCAGCTTGGCCCTAGCGGGACCTGCTCTCGAGCAGTACTTC.

This rearrangement joins TRBV5-6 to TRBJ1-5; D gene unclear. The CDR3 has 15 residues. V shed 1 base and J shed 2 bases, with 10 bases lying between them. In germline, CDR1 is SGHDT, CDR2 YYEEEE. This CDR3 is CASSLSGIGNQPQHF. CDR3 bases: TGTGCCAGCAGCTTGAGCGGGATCGGCAATCAGCCCCAGCATTTT.

The chain has TRBV5-3 and TRBJ2-2, with D tentatively TRBD1 (5 bases). TRBV5-3 is reported as an ORF; its role is uncertain. This CDR3 contains 18 residues. Trimming pared 2 bases from V and 6 bases from J, leaving 23 bases between. CDR3 in amino acids: CARSFRPQGSKKPGELFF. The CDR3 region has the DNA TGTGCCAGAAGCTTTCGTCCGCAGGGAAGTAAGAAACCCGGGGAGCTGTTTTTT.

A note on this clone: The same CDR3 also results from other DNA sequences found in this sample. The rearrangement uses TRBV11-2 and TRBJ2-7; D not certain. With 5 bases removed from V and 4 bases from J, the gap between germline ends came to 3 bases. Germline V CDR1 and CDR2: SGHAT, FQNNGV. The CDR3 is 10 residues long. The CDR3 is CASSHYEQYF. As DNA, the CDR3 is TGTGCCAGCAGCCATTACGAGCAGTACTTC.

The chain carries TRBV7-3 and TRBJ2-5; a possible D gene is TRBD2 (6 bases). The CDR3 contains 15 residues. V lost 8 bases, J lost 4 bases, and 20 bases lay in between. Germline-derived CDR1 and CDR2 are SGHTA and FQGTGA. The CDR3 here is CASGAGGGPLETQYF. The CDR3 nucleotides read TGTGCCAGCGGGGCCGGGGGAGGCCCTTTAGAGACCCAGTACTTC.

CDR3 amino acids: CASSLQGAHEQYF. The CDR3 DNA is TGTGCCAGCAGCCTCCAGGGGGCGCATGAGCAGTACTTC. This chain uses TRBV3-1 (or the pseudogene TRBV3-2) with TRBJ2-7, with TRBD1 identical over 8 bases. CDR1 is LGHDT and CDR2 is YNNKEL in the germline V gene (reference sequence). V lost 4 bases and J lost 7; bases outside the gene matches: 6. The length of the CDR3 is 13 residues.

The J gene is TRBJ1-2, the V gene TRBV2, with 9 bases identical to TRBD1. The V and J ends lost 6 bases and 4 bases, in that order; junction bases with no gene match: 6. This CDR3 is built from 14 residues. The germline CDR1 and CDR2 sequences are SNHLY and FYNNEI. The chain's CDR3 is CASSRTGDSYGYTF. CDR3 nucleotide sequence: TGTGCCAGCAGCCGGACAGGGGATAGCTATGGCTACACCTTC. The variable domain in full, with the rest retrieved from reference TRBV2 and TRBJ1-2, is EPEVTQTPSHQVTQMGQEVILRCVPISNHLYFYWYRQILGQKVEFLVSFYNNEISEKSEIFDDQFSVERPDGSNFTLKIRSTKLEDSAMYFCASSRTGDSYGYTFGSGTRLTVV.

This chain joins TRBV12-3 or TRBV12-4 and TRBJ2-1, with 8 bases matching TRBD1. The J segment lost 10 bases and the V segment lost 6 bases, leaving 2 bases of the junction unmatched. The length of the CDR3 is 11 residues. The CDR3 region is CASRTGGEQFF. The CDR3 DNA is TGTGCCAGCAGAACAGGGGGGGAGCAGTTCTTC.

This sequence joins TRBV5-1 and TRBJ2-7; D is perhaps TRBD1 (6 bases). V was trimmed by 3 bases and J by 3 bases, leaving 10 bases between them. From germline, CDR1 is SGHRS and CDR2 YFSETQ. The CDR3 sequence is 13 residues long. In nucleotides, the CDR3 is TGCGCCAGCAGCTATACAGGGAACTACGAGCAGTACTTC. It yields the protein CASSYTGNYEQYF. Full variable domain (outside the CDR3, taken from reference TRBV5-1 and TRBJ2-7): KAGVTQTPRYLIKTRGQQVTLSCSPISGHRSVSWYQQTPGQGLQFLFEYFSETQRNKGNFPGRFSGRQFSNSRSEMNVSTLELGDSALYLCASSYTGNYEQYFGPGTRLTVT.

V gene TRBV11-3 combines with J gene TRBJ2-1; a possible D gene is TRBD2 (6 bases). The CDR3 covers 14 residues. Germline values: CDR1 SGHNT, CDR2 YENEEA. Trimming removed 5 bases from V and 13 bases from J, with 21 bases in between. The CDR3 region is CASSTTGLPFRQFF. CDR3 DNA sequence: TGTGCCAGCAGCACTACGGGACTCCCATTTCGTCAGTTCTTC.

The table lists this clone with a count of one. This chain joins TRBV6-6 and TRBJ1-1; unclear D gene. The CDR3 is 14 amino acids. V lost 1 base to trimming and J lost 1 base, with 7 bases between them. The germline V gene has CDR1 MNHNY and CDR2 SVGAGI (reference sequence). In DNA, the CDR3 is TGTGCCAGCAGTTACTGGTCAGGGAACACTGAAGCTTTCTTT. It translates to CASSYWSGNTEAFF.

This sequence joins TRBV25-1 and TRBJ2-2, with D hard to call. Germline V gene lookup returns CDR1 MGHDK and CDR2 SYGVNS. V lost 5 bases and J lost 1, with 11 bases in between. The CDR3 contains 15 residues. The CDR3 DNA reads TGTGCCAGCAGTTCCCACACACGGAACACCGGGGAGCTGTTTTTT. Translated: CASSSHTRNTGELFF.

J is TRBJ2-6 and V is TRBV2; D is unresolved. This CDR3 spans 15 amino acids. V lost 4 bases to trimming and J lost 0 bases, with 7 bases between them. Germline V CDR1 and CDR2: SNHLY, FYNNEI. The CDR3 reads CASSGLRSGANVLTF. The CDR3 nucleotides read TGTGCCAGCAGTGGGTTGCGCTCTGGGGCCAACGTCCTGACTTTC. Supplemented by reference TRBV2 and TRBJ2-6, the full variable domain reads EPEVTQTPSHQVTQMGQEVILRCVPISNHLYFYWYRQILGQKVEFLVSFYNNEISEKSEIFDDQFSVERPDGSNFTLKIRSTKLEDSAMYFCASSGLRSGANVLTFGAGSRLTVL.

This chain joins TRBV19 and TRBJ1-2, with D uncertain. V lost 6 bases to trimming and J lost 0 bases, with 14 bases between them. Per germline, CDR1 LNHDA and CDR2 SQIVND (reference sequence). This CDR3 region has 15 residues. CDR3 amino acids: CASSPAMGPNYGYTF. As DNA, the CDR3 is TGTGCCAGTAGCCCCGCTATGGGCCCTAACTATGGCTACACCTTC.